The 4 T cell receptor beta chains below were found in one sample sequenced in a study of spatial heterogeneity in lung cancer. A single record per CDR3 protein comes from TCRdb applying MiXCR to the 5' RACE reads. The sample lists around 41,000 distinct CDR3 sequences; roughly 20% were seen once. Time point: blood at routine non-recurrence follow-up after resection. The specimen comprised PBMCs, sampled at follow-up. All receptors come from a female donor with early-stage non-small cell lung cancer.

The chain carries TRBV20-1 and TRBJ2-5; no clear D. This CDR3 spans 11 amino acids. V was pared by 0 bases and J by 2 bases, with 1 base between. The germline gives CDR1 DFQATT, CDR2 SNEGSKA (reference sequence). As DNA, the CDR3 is TGCAGTGCTAGAGATCAAGAGACCCAGTACTTC. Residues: CSARDQETQYF.

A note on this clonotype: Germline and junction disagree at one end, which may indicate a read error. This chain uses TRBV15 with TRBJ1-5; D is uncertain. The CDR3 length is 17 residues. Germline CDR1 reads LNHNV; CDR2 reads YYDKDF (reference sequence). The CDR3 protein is CATRRDGIIGSNQPQHF. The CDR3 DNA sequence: TGTGCCACCAGGAGAGATGGTATCATAGGAAGCAATCAGCCCCAGCATTTT.

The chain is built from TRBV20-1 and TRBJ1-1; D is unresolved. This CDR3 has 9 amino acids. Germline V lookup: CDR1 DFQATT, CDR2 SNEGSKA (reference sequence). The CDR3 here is CTQRAEAFF. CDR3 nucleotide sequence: TGCACCCAAAGGGCTGAAGCTTTCTTT.

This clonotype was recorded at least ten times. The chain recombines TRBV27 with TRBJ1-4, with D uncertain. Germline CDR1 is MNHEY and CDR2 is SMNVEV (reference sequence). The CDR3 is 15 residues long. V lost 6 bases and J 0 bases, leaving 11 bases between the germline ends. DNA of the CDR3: TGTGCCAGCAGCCGACTAACATCAACTAATGAAAAACTGTTTTTT. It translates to CASSRLTSTNEKLFF.